This is a list of T cell receptor beta chains from one sample in a study of cytotoxic CD8 clonotypes in ibrutinib-treated CLL. Repertoires were generated with immunoSEQ multiplex PCR, while TCRdb's copy carries only in-frame clones and drops some. The sample comprises 30,000 to 50,000 clones, 65% to 70% of which are singletons, and 6% to 8% rests with the top ten. The material was PBMCs, obtained at disease progression, from a patient treated with ibrutinib. The source is a human donor with chronic lymphocytic leukemia. Both conserved end residues are part of each CDR3. Fields, in order: D gene, V gene, J gene, clone size, CDR3 protein, CDR3 DNA. D genes are given only for firm matches. Rows may omit the clone size; those that give it use once, few, many or a size class.

d_gene: .; v_gene: TRBV27; j_gene: TRBJ2-1; abundance: .; CDR3aa: CASSLFGGEQFF; CDR3nt: TGTGCCAGCAGTTTATTTGGGGGTGAGCAGTTCTTC
d_gene: TRBD2; v_gene: TRBV6-1; j_gene: TRBJ2-1; abundance: few; CDR3aa: CASVGTSEYNEQFF; CDR3nt: TGTGCCAGCGTGGGGACTAGCGAGTACAATGAGCAGTTCTTC
d_gene: .; v_gene: TRBV7-9; j_gene: TRBJ2-1; abundance: .; CDR3aa: CASSLNRAEKSGFF; CDR3nt: TGTGCCAGCAGCTTAAACAGGGCCGAAAAGTCGGGGTTCTTC
d_gene: TRBD1; v_gene: TRBV4-1; j_gene: TRBJ1-5; abundance: .; CDR3aa: CASSQVEGAGQPQHF; CDR3nt: TGCGCCAGCAGCCAAGTGGAGGGGGCGGGTCAGCCCCAGCATTTT
d_gene: .; v_gene: TRBV14; j_gene: TRBJ2-6; abundance: .; CDR3aa: CASSLTGRKAGANVLTF; CDR3nt: TGTGCCAGCAGTCTGACAGGGAGGAAAGCTGGGGCCAACGTCCTGACTTTC
d_gene: TRBD1; v_gene: TRBV7-8; j_gene: TRBJ1-2; abundance: .; CDR3aa: CASSYTGTGDGYTF; CDR3nt: TGTGCCAGCAGCTACACCGGGACAGGGGATGGCTACACCTTC
d_gene: TRBD2; v_gene: TRBV6-1; j_gene: TRBJ2-1; abundance: .; CDR3aa: CASRLAGSSYNEQFF; CDR3nt: TGTGCCAGCCGATTAGCGGGGAGCTCCTACAATGAGCAGTTCTTC
d_gene: .; v_gene: TRBV6-6; j_gene: TRBJ2-2; abundance: .; CDR3aa: CASSSANTGELFF; CDR3nt: TGTGCCAGCAGTTCGGCGAACACCGGGGAGCTGTTTTTT
d_gene: .; v_gene: TRBV19; j_gene: TRBJ1-2; abundance: once; CDR3aa: CASRMTGDYGYTF; CDR3nt: TGTGCCAGTAGAATGACGGGGGACTATGGCTACACCTTC
d_gene: TRBD1; v_gene: TRBV18; j_gene: TRBJ1-4; abundance: .; CDR3aa: CASSPRQGVGNEKLFF; CDR3nt: TGTGCCAGCTCACCACGACAGGGGGTCGGTAATGAAAAACTGTTTTTT
d_gene: .; v_gene: TRBV14; j_gene: TRBJ2-1; abundance: .; CDR3aa: CASSQGFRIAGRNEQFF; CDR3nt: TGTGCCAGCAGCCAAGGGTTCCGTATAGCCGGTCGGAATGAGCAGTTCTTC
d_gene: .; v_gene: TRBV5-6; j_gene: TRBJ1-2; abundance: once; CDR3aa: CASSRRADNYGYTF; CDR3nt: TGTGCCAGCAGCCGGCGGGCGGATAACTATGGCTACACCTTC
d_gene: .; v_gene: TRBV5-1; j_gene: TRBJ2-1; abundance: .; CDR3aa: CASSSEGIQQFF; CDR3nt: TGCGCCAGCAGCTCGGAGGGGATTCAGCAGTTCTTC
d_gene: TRBD1; v_gene: TRBV9; j_gene: TRBJ1-2; abundance: .; CDR3aa: CASSGGQGYSGYTF; CDR3nt: TGTGCCAGCAGCGGGGGACAGGGGTATTCGGGCTACACCTTC
d_gene: .; v_gene: TRBV7-2; j_gene: TRBJ2-5; abundance: few; CDR3aa: CASSLGAQETQYF; CDR3nt: TGTGCCAGCAGCTTAGGAGCGCAAGAGACCCAGTACTTC
d_gene: TRBD1; v_gene: TRBV5-6; j_gene: TRBJ2-1; abundance: .; CDR3aa: CASSPDRVSHNEQFF; CDR3nt: TGTGCCAGCAGCCCGGACAGGGTTTCCCACAATGAGCAGTTCTTC
d_gene: .; v_gene: TRBV9; j_gene: TRBJ2-7; abundance: .; CDR3aa: CASSLAPGHQYEQYF; CDR3nt: TGTGCCAGCAGCCTCGCCCCGGGCCATCAGTACGAGCAGTACTTC
d_gene: TRBD1; v_gene: TRBV7-3; j_gene: TRBJ2-2; abundance: few; CDR3aa: CASSSDRAGTGELFF; CDR3nt: TGTGCCAGCAGCTCGGACAGGGCAGGCACCGGGGAGCTGTTTTTT
d_gene: .; v_gene: TRBV29-1; j_gene: TRBJ2-1; abundance: .; CDR3aa: CSVVISKYNEQFF; CDR3nt: TGCAGCGTTGTGATCTCGAAATACAATGAGCAGTTCTTC
d_gene: .; v_gene: TRBV4-2; j_gene: TRBJ2-7; abundance: .; CDR3aa: CASSQGVGGEQYF; CDR3nt: TGTGCCAGCAGCCAAGGAGTTGGGGGCGAGCAGTACTTC
d_gene: TRBD2; v_gene: TRBV30; j_gene: TRBJ2-7; abundance: .; CDR3aa: CAWMTSGSSYEQYF; CDR3nt: TGTGCCTGGATGACTAGCGGGAGTTCCTACGAGCAGTACTTC
d_gene: .; v_gene: TRBV5-6; j_gene: TRBJ2-5; abundance: .; CDR3aa: CASSFWTAQTQYF; CDR3nt: TGTGCCAGCAGCTTTTGGACAGCCCAGACCCAGTACTTC
d_gene: .; v_gene: TRBV21-1; j_gene: TRBJ2-1; abundance: .; CDR3aa: CASSTEGPLNEQFF; CDR3nt: TGTGCCAGCAGCACGGAGGGCCCGTTGAATGAGCAGTTCTTC
d_gene: .; v_gene: TRBV2; j_gene: TRBJ1-5; abundance: few; CDR3aa: CASSVGNQPQHF; CDR3nt: TGTGCCAGCAGTGTAGGGAATCAGCCCCAGCATTTT
d_gene: .; v_gene: TRBV14; j_gene: TRBJ1-6; abundance: many; CDR3aa: CASSQDLNSPLHF; CDR3nt: TGTGCCAGCAGCCAAGATCTAAATTCACCCCTCCACTTT
d_gene: TRBD1; v_gene: TRBV7-9; j_gene: TRBJ2-1; abundance: .; CDR3aa: CASSTEGQGLNEQFF; CDR3nt: TGTGCCAGCAGCACCGAGGGACAGGGGCTCAATGAGCAGTTCTTC
d_gene: TRBD1; v_gene: TRBV2; j_gene: TRBJ1-5; abundance: .; CDR3aa: CASSDGTGEGPQHF; CDR3nt: TGTGCCAGCAGTGACGGGACAGGGGAAGGGCCCCAGCATTTT
d_gene: .; v_gene: TRBV6-5; j_gene: TRBJ2-7; abundance: few; CDR3aa: CASSEGHRSGEQYF; CDR3nt: TGTGCCAGCAGCGAGGGGCACAGGTCCGGCGAGCAGTACTTC
d_gene: .; v_gene: TRBV7-2; j_gene: TRBJ1-3; abundance: .; CDR3aa: CASSPTQNTIYF; CDR3nt: TGTGCCAGCAGCCCCACCCAAAACACCATATATTTT
d_gene: .; v_gene: TRBV6-1; j_gene: TRBJ1-1; abundance: once; CDR3aa: CASRERAQLEAFF; CDR3nt: TGTGCCAGCAGGGAAAGGGCCCAATTGGAAGCTTTCTTT
d_gene: TRBD1; v_gene: TRBV4-2; j_gene: TRBJ2-1; abundance: .; CDR3aa: CASSFGQGAYNEQFF; CDR3nt: TGTGCCAGCAGCTTTGGACAGGGCGCCTACAATGAGCAGTTCTTC
d_gene: .; v_gene: TRBV19; j_gene: TRBJ2-7; abundance: .; CDR3aa: CASSMNTFYEQYF; CDR3nt: TGTGCCAGTAGTATGAACACCTTCTACGAGCAGTACTTC
d_gene: .; v_gene: TRBV9; j_gene: TRBJ2-2; abundance: .; CDR3aa: CASSVARAANTGELFF; CDR3nt: TGTGCCAGCAGCGTAGCGCGGGCAGCGAACACCGGGGAGCTGTTTTTT
d_gene: .; v_gene: TRBV6-1; j_gene: TRBJ2-3; abundance: .; CDR3aa: CASRVGDTQYF; CDR3nt: TGTGCCAGCAGAGTAGGGGATACGCAGTATTTT
d_gene: .; v_gene: TRBV28; j_gene: TRBJ1-5; abundance: .; CDR3aa: CASSLTGQPQHF; CDR3nt: TGTGCCAGCAGTTTAACGGGGCAGCCCCAGCATTTT
d_gene: .; v_gene: TRBV2; j_gene: TRBJ2-5; abundance: once; CDR3aa: CASSPRGYMETQYF; CDR3nt: TGTGCCAGCAGCCCTCGGGGCTACATGGAGACCCAGTACTTC
d_gene: TRBD2; v_gene: TRBV2; j_gene: TRBJ2-7; abundance: .; CDR3aa: CASRKAGVYEQYF; CDR3nt: TGTGCCAGCAGAAAAGCGGGAGTCTACGAGCAGTACTTC
d_gene: TRBD1; v_gene: TRBV4-1; j_gene: TRBJ2-7; abundance: .; CDR3aa: CASSQDRGYEQYF; CDR3nt: TGCGCCAGCAGCCAAGACAGGGGGTACGAGCAGTACTTC